These T cell receptor beta chains were read from a single sample in a study of radiation and T cells in renal cell carcinoma. Clones were sequenced by immunoSEQ multiplex PCR, and TCRdb holds only the in-frame ones, with some missing. Among about 150,000 clones, 80% to 90% were seen once, and the ten largest hold 10% to 15%. The sequenced sample was blood, obtained from a patient whose treatment included radiotherapy and nephrectomy. These receptors all stem from a woman aged 50 to 60 with renal cell carcinoma. Both conserved end residues are trimmed from each CDR3. The D gene is left open where the match is weak.

TRBV5-4 | - | ASSAGTYGEQY
TRBV6-6 | TRBD1 | ASSATGQGRNTIY
TRBV5-4 | - | ASSLAEGRGQY
TRBV5-1 | - | ASSLAYGSYNEQF
TRBV4-2 | - | ASSQDSGVDLNIQY
TRBV4-2 | - | ASSQDRVDNQPQH
TRBV19 | - | ASSTNRKGYT
TRBV5-6 | TRBD2 | ASSSTSGYEQF
TRBV19 | TRBD1 | ASERDSRSNLSGNTIY
TRBV5-1 | - | ASSLERGREAF
TRBV6-6 | - | ASSLTRSYEAF
TRBV4-1 | TRBD1 | ASRGTGGEKLF
TRBV6-6 | - | ATNRARSGNTIY
TRBV6-7 | - | ASSHRGNPRRTQY
TRBV18 | - | ASSPDLGKGGNYGYT
TRBV7-2 | - | ASSLAAGPLH
TRBV14 | TRBD2 | ASSQDPTSGGLSVTQY
TRBV6-5 | - | ASSRPNQPQH
TRBV5-6 | TRBD2 | ASSLAPAGEYEQY
TRBV4-1 | - | ASSQEAQDTQY
TRBV19 | - | ASSIGGRVTGELF
TRBV7-8 | - | ASSLDGEEQPQH
TRBV19 | - | ASSLSVSPVYT
TRBV5-1 | - | ASSLGGNEAF
TRBV7-3 | - | ASSQTGTRTGELF
TRBV9 | TRBD2 | ASSVGVGLAGLAEQF
TRBV10-3 | - | AANTGIGDSPLH
TRBV18 | - | ASSPLGSNQPQH
TRBV6-4 | TRBD1 | ASSEDRADTQY
TRBV5-1 | - | ASSLVVGSYNEQF
TRBV5-5 | - | ASSWTNPGKLF
TRBV5-1 | TRBD1 | ASSFTGGTNTGELF
TRBV6-5 | TRBD1 | ASGTTGPGNTIY
TRBV6-5 | - | ASTDGDQPQH
TRBV5-1 | - | ASSLRDPGTDTQY
TRBV4-1 | - | ASSQGPLLEAF
TRBV5-4 | - | ASSLGEGAEAF
TRBV5-1 | - | ASSPGHEQY
TRBV19 | - | ASSFRTSNTEAF
TRBV5-1 | TRBD2 | ASSPPGGGEADTQY
TRBV7-2 | - | ASSRDPLLNYGYT
TRBV19 | - | ASSPHAMNTEAF
TRBV2 | TRBD1 | ASRGTGFGEQY
TRBV7-9 | TRBD1 | ASSATGGGNGELF
TRBV5-1 | TRBD1 | ASSLYGTGSDEQF